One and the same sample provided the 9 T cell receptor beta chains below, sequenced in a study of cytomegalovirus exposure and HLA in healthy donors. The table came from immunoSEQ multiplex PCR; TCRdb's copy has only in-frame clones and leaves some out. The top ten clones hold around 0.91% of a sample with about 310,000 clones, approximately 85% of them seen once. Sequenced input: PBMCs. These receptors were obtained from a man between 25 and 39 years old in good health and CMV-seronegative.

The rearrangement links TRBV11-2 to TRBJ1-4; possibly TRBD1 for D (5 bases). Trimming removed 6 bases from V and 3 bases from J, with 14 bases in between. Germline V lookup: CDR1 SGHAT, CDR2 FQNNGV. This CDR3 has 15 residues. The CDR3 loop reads CASRGGAASNEKLFF. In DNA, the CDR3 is TGTGCCAGCAGGGGCGGGGCGGCTTCTAATGAAAAACTGTTTTTT. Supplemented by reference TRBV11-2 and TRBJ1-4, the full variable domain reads EAGVAQSPRYKIIEKRQSVAFWCNPISGHATLYWYQQILGQGPKLLIQFQNNGVVDDSQLPKDRFSAERLKGVDSTLKIQPAKLEDSAVYLCASRGGAASNEKLFFGSGTQLSVL.

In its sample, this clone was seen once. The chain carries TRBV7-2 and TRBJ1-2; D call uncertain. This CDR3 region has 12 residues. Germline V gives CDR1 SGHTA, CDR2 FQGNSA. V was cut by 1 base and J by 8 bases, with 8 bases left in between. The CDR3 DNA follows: TGTGCCAGCAGCTTAGGAGGGCTGGGCTACACCTTC. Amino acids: CASSLGGLGYTF.

This CDR3 reads CASSFGTSGASTYEQYF. CDR3 nucleotide sequence: TGTGCCAGCAGCTTCGGGACTAGCGGGGCTTCCACCTACGAGCAGTACTTC. V is TRBV11-2 and J is TRBJ2-7; 13 bases fit TRBD2. Unmatched junction bases numbered 7, after V lost 3 bases and J lost 2 bases. CDR3 length equals 17 residues. Germline CDR1 SGHAT, CDR2 FQNNGV.

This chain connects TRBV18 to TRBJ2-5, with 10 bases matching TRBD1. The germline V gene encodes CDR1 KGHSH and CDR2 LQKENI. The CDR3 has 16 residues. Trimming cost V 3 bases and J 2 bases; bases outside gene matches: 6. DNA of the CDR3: TGTGCCAGCTCACCCATGACAGGGGGCCAACAAGAGACCCAGTACTTC. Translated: CASSPMTGGQQETQYF. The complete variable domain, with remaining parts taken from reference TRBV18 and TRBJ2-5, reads NAGVMQNPRHLVRRRGQEARLRCSPMKGHSHVYWYRQLPEEGLKFMVYLQKENIIDESGMPKERFSAEFPKEGPSILRIQQVVRGDSAAYFCASSPMTGGQQETQYFGPGTRLLVL.

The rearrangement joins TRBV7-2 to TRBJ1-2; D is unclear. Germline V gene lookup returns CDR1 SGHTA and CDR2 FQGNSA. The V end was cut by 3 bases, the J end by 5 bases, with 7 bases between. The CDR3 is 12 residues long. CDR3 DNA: TGTGCCAGCAGCTTCGCAGAATATGGCTACACCTTC. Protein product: CASSFAEYGYTF. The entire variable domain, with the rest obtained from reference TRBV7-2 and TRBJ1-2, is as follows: GAGVSQSPSNKVTEKGKDVELRCDPISGHTALYWYRQSLGQGLEFLIYFQGNSAPDKSGLPSDRFSAERTGGSVSTLTIQRTQQEDSAVYLCASSFAEYGYTFGSGTRLTVV.

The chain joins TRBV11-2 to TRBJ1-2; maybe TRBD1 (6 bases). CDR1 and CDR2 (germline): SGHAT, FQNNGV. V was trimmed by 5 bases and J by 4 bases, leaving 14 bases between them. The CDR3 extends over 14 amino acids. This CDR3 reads CASSIGQNAYGYTF. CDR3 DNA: TGTGCCAGCAGCATAGGACAGAACGCCTATGGCTACACCTTC. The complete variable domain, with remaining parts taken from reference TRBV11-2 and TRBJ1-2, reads EAGVAQSPRYKIIEKRQSVAFWCNPISGHATLYWYQQILGQGPKLLIQFQNNGVVDDSQLPKDRFSAERLKGVDSTLKIQPAKLEDSAVYLCASSIGQNAYGYTFGSGTRLTVV.

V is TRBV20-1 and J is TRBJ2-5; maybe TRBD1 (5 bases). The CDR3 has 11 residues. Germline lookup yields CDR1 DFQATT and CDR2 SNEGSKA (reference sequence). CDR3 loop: CSFRVQETQYF. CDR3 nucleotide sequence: TGCAGCTTCAGGGTCCAAGAGACCCAGTACTTC.

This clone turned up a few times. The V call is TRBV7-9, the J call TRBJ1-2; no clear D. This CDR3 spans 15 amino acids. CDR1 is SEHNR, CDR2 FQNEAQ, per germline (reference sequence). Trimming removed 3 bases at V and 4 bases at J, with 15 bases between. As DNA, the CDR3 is TGTGCCAGCAGCTTCGATGTTTACTCGTCCTATGGCTACACCTTC. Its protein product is CASSFDVYSSYGYTF.

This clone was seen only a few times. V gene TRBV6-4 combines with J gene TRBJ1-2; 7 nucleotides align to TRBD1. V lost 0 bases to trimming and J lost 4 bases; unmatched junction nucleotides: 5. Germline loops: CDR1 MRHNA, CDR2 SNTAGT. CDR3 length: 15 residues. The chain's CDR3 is CASSDSGDSIYGYTF. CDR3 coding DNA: TGTGCCAGCAGTGACTCAGGGGACAGCATCTATGGCTACACCTTC.